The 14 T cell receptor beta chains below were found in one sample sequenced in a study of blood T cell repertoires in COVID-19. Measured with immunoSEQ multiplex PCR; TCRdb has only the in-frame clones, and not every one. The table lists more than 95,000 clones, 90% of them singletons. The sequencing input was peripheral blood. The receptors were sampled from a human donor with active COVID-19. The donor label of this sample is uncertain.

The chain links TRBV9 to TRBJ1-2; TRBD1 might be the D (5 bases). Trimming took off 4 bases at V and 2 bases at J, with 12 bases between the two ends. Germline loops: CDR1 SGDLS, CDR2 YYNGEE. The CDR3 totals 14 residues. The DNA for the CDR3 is TGTGCCAGCAGCACAGGAATTCCAAACTATGGCTACACCTTC. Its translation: CASSTGIPNYGYTF.

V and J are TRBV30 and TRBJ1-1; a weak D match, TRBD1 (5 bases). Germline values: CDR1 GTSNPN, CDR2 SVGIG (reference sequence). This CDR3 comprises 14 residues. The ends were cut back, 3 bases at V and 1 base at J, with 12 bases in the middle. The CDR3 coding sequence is TGTGCCTGGAGAGCGGGACGGAGGAACACTGAAGCTTTCTTT. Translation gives CAWRAGRRNTEAFF.

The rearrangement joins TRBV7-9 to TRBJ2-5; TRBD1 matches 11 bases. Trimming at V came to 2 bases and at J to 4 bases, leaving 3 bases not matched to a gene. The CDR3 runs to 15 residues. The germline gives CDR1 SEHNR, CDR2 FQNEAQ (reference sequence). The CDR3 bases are TGTGCCAGCAGCTTAAGGACAGGGGGCTTAGAGACCCAGTACTTC. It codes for CASSLRTGGLETQYF.

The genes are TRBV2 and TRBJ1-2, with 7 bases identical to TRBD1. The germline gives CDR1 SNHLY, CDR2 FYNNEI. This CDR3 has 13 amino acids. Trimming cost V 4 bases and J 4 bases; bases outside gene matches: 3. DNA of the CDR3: TGTGCCAGCAGTGTGGGGACAGTCTATGGCTACACCTTC. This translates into CASSVGTVYGYTF.

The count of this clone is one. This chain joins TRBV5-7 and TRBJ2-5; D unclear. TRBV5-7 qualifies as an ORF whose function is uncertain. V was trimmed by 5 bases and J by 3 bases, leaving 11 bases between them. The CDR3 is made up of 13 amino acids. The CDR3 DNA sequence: TGTGCCAGCAGTTGCGGCGAAGAAGAGACCCAGTACTTC. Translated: CASSCGEEETQYF.

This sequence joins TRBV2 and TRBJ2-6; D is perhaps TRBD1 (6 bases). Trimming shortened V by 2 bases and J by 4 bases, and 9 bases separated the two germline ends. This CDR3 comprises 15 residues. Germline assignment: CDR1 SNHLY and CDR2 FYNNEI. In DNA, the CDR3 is TGTGCCAGCAGTGAAAGAGGGACAGGGGCCAACGTCCTGACTTTC. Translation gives CASSERGTGANVLTF.

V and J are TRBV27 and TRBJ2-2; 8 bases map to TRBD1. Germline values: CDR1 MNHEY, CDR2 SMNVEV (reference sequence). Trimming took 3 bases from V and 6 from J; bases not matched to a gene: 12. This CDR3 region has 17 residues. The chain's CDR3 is CASSFKGRQGFAGELFF. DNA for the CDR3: TGTGCCAGCAGTTTCAAGGGGAGACAGGGGTTCGCCGGGGAGCTGTTTTTT.

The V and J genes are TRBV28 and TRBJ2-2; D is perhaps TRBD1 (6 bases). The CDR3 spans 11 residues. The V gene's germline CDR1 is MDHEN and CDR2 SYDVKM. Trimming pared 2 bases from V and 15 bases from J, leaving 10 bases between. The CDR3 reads CASSLGTKVFF. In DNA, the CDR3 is TGTGCCAGCAGTTTAGGGACAAAAGTGTTTTTT.

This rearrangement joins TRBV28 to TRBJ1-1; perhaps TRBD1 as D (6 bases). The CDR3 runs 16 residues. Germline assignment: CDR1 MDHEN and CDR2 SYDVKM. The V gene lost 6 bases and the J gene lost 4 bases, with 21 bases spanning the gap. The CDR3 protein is CASSTPFQGFGTEAFF. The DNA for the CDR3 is TGTGCCAGCAGCACACCATTTCAGGGGTTTGGCACTGAAGCTTTCTTT.

The CDR3 bases are TGTGCCAGCAGCCCGGGACAGGGCAATCAGCCCCAGCATTTT. It is translated as CASSPGQGNQPQHF. This chain connects TRBV6-2 or TRBV6-3 to TRBJ1-5, with 8 positions matching TRBD1. V shed 6 bases and J 2 bases; nucleotides not matched to a gene: 3. The CDR3 is made up of 14 amino acids. Germline CDR1 reads MNHEY; CDR2 reads SVGEGT.

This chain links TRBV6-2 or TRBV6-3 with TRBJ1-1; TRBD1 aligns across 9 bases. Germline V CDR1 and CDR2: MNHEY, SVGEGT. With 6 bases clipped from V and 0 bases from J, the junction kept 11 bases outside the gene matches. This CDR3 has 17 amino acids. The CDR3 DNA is TGTGCCAGCAGCAGACCGGGACAGGGATTCATGAACACTGAAGCTTTCTTT. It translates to CASSRPGQGFMNTEAFF.

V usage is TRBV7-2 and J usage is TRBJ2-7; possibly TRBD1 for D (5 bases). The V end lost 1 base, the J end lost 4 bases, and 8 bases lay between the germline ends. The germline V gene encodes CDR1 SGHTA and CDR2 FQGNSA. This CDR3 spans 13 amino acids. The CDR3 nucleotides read TGTGCCAGCAGCTTAGTGGCAGGGTACGAGCAGTACTTC. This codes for CASSLVAGYEQYF.

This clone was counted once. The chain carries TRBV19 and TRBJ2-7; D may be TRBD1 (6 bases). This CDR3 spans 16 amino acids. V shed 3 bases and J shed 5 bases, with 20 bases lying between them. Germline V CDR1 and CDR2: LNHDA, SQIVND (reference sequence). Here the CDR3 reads CASSIQTGFSSHEQYF. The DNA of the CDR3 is TGTGCCAGTAGTATTCAAACAGGGTTTTCTTCCCACGAGCAGTACTTC.

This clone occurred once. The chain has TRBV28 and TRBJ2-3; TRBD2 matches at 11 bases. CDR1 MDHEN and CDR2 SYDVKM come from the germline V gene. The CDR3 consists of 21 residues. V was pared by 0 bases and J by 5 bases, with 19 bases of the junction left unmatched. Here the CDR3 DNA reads TGTGCCAGCAGTTTATGGGACAGGGGTACTAGCGGGGGAATCGCTGGAGATACGCAGTATTTT. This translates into CASSLWDRGTSGGIAGDTQYF.